This T cell receptor beta chain was obtained from a study of graft-versus-host responses after intestinal transplantation. On the study more broadly: Recipients were all induced with anti-thymocyte globulin, then given tacrolimus and steroids for around three years. Study-wide results and limits: Recipient marrow showed GvH clones, some seen first in ileum or blood. Allografts of patients with graft-donor T cell macrochimerism showed high graft-versus-host to host-versus-graft clone ratios.

Clones were read by immunoSEQ multiplex PCR, and TCRdb kept only the in-frame ones, dropping some. This table holds 12,000 to 15,000 clones, about 27% found once. Plating combined roughly 200,000 CFSE-labeled responder cells with roughly 200,000 irradiated, violet-dye-labeled stimulator cells. The CDR3 runs 15 residues. V lost 5 bases, J lost 2 bases, and 16 bases lay in between. Looked up from germline, CDR1 is LGHNA and CDR2 is YNFKEQ. The clonotype was recovered from a human patient who received an intestinal transplant. The chain links TRBV4-2 to TRBJ2-7; a weak D match, TRBD1 (6 bases). The material was alloreactive CD4+ T cells from a mixed lymphocyte reaction culture, obtained before intestinal transplant. Described subset: CFSE-low proliferating T cells sorted from approximately six-day pre-transplant mixed lymphocyte reaction (GvH or HvG direction). CDR3 DNA: TGTGCCAGCAGCTCCACAGGGATTTCGGCCTACGAGCAGTACTTC. It yields the protein CASSSTGISAYEQYF.